A selection of T cell receptor beta chains follows, all from one sample in a study of T cell repertoires in cytomegalovirus infection. One entry per CDR3 protein results from TCRdb running MiXCR on the reads. The sample includes 480,000 or so distinct CDR3 sequences, over 9% of them seen just once. The sequenced sample consisted of PBMCs. All receptors come from a human donor in good health (CMV status not recorded). Some clones in this sample may be carry-over from other donors' samples. The CDR3 runs from the conserved cysteine through the conserved F or W. A D gene is named only where the DNA matches it firmly. Clone sizes are given selectively: once, few, many, or a class where the clone is expanded.

many	.	TRBV10-3	TRBJ2-7	CAIKAPSGEPYEQYF	TGTGCCATCAAAGCTCCTTCGGGGGAACCCTACGAGCAGTACTTC
many	.	TRBV6-1	TRBJ1-1	CASSYGGPTEAFF	TGTGCCAGCAGTTATGGGGGGCCCACTGAAGCTTTCTTT
.	TRBD2	TRBV5-1	TRBJ2-7	CASRSGLAGNYEQYF	TGCGCCAGCAGATCAGGACTAGCGGGAAACTACGAGCAGTACTTC
many	.	TRBV27	TRBJ2-2	CASSPVTGFANTGELFF	TGTGCCAGCAGCCCTGTAACAGGGTTCGCGAACACCGGGGAGCTGTTTTTT
.	TRBD1	TRBV19	TRBJ1-1	CASSIPAGGRGTEAFF	TGTGCCAGTAGTATACCCGCAGGGGGCAGGGGCACTGAAGCTTTCTTT
many	TRBD2	TRBV5-1	TRBJ2-1	CASSSEASGPYNEQFF	TGCGCCAGCAGCTCGGAGGCTAGCGGACCTTACAATGAGCAGTTCTTC
many	.	TRBV19	TRBJ2-1	CASTEGYEQFF	TGTGCCAGTACGGAGGGTTACGAGCAGTTCTTC
many	.	TRBV6-1	TRBJ2-5	CASSGRTAQTGTQYF	TGTGCCAGCAGTGGTCGGACAGCTCAAACGGGGACCCAGTACTTC
.	.	TRBV19	TRBJ1-1	CASSIALRGEAFF	TGTGCCAGTAGTATTGCCCTCAGGGGTGAAGCTTTCTTT
many	.	TRBV5-1	TRBJ1-1	CASSLVGRSEAFF	TGCGCCAGCAGCTTGGTAGGCAGGTCGGAAGCTTTCTTT
.	.	TRBV20-1	TRBJ2-7	CSAGTPGHPEQYF	TGCAGTGCTGGAACACCCGGACACCCCGAGCAGTACTTC
.	.	TRBV11-2	TRBJ2-5	CASSLDAGVETQYF	TGTGCCAGCAGCTTAGATGCTGGGGTGGAGACCCAGTACTTC
.	.	TRBV25-1	TRBJ2-3	CASSDLLTSTDTQYF	TGTGCCAGCAGTGACCTACTCACTAGCACAGATACGCAGTATTTT
many	.	TRBV6-5	TRBJ1-3	CASSYSFGTSGNTIYF	TGTGCCAGCAGTTACTCGTTCGGGACATCTGGAAACACCATATATTTT
many	.	TRBV7-8	TRBJ1-6	CASSPAARGSPLHF	TGTGCCAGCAGCCCGGCAGCCCGGGGTTCACCCCTCCACTTT
many	TRBD1	TRBV11-1	TRBJ2-7	CASTRDRGDEQYF	TGTGCCAGCACCCGGGACAGGGGCGACGAGCAGTACTTC
many	TRBD2	TRBV28	TRBJ2-7	CASSLTGRTSYEQYF	TGTGCCAGCAGTTTAACCGGGAGGACCTCCTACGAGCAGTACTTC
.	.	TRBV6-5	TRBJ1-5	CASSYGRDRPQHF	TGTGCCAGCAGTTACGGGAGGGACCGGCCCCAGCATTTT
.	.	TRBV18	TRBJ2-1	CASSPAIGDEQFF	TGTGCCAGCTCACCAGCGATCGGGGACGAGCAGTTCTTC
many	.	TRBV2	TRBJ1-5	CASSEEYNQPQHF	TGTGCCAGCAGTGAAGAATACAATCAGCCCCAGCATTTT
many	.	TRBV10-3	TRBJ2-7	CAISDSSGSYEQYF	TGTGCCATCAGTGACTCCAGCGGGTCCTACGAGCAGTACTTC
.	.	TRBV2	TRBJ2-3	CASSERVATDTQYF	TGTGCCAGCAGTGAGAGGGTCGCCACAGATACGCAGTATTTT
many	.	TRBV6-1	TRBJ1-1	CASRSVLNTEAFF	TGTGCCAGCAGATCAGTTTTGAACACTGAAGCTTTCTTT
many	.	TRBV5-6	TRBJ1-1	CASSLMGMGTEAFF	TGTGCCAGCAGCTTGATGGGGATGGGGACTGAAGCTTTCTTT
many	TRBD2	TRBV12-3/TRBV12-4	TRBJ2-2	CASRLTSGDTGELFF	TGTGCCAGCAGGCTGACTAGCGGGGACACCGGGGAGCTGTTTTTT
few	TRBD1	TRBV12-3/TRBV12-4	TRBJ2-7	CASSLWDRGDPQGEQYF	TGTGCCAGCAGTTTGTGGGACAGGGGGGACCCCCAAGGAGAGCAGTACTTC
.	TRBD1	TRBV15	TRBJ1-2	CATSGGQVGNYGYTF	TGTGCCACCAGCGGGGGACAGGTGGGAAACTATGGCTACACCTTC
.	TRBD1	TRBV18	TRBJ2-5	CASSPGGTGETQYF	TGTGCCAGCTCACCCGGGGGGACAGGGGAGACCCAGTACTTC
many	TRBD1	TRBV7-8	TRBJ2-1	CASSSSPTFTGQGDFNEQFF	TGTGCCAGCAGCTCATCCCCCACGTTTACAGGACAGGGAGACTTCAATGAGCAGTTCTTC
many	.	TRBV12-3/TRBV12-4	TRBJ2-2	CASSSPVFTGELFF	TGTGCCAGCAGTTCCCCCGTTTTCACCGGGGAGCTGTTTTTT
.	.	TRBV6-5	TRBJ2-3	CASSYTRPTDTQYF	TGTGCCAGCAGTTACACTCGCCCGACAGATACGCAGTATTTT
many	.	TRBV20-1	TRBJ2-1	CSARWRAYNEQFF	TGCAGTGCTAGGTGGCGGGCCTACAATGAGCAGTTCTTC
.	.	TRBV6-1	TRBJ2-5	CASRLASRETQYF	TGTGCCAGCAGACTAGCCTCTAGAGAGACCCAGTACTTC
many	TRBD2	TRBV11-1	TRBJ2-1	CASSLGYSGSGYEQFF	TGTGCCAGCAGCTTAGGATACAGCGGGAGTGGTTATGAGCAGTTCTTC
.	.	TRBV27	TRBJ2-6	CASSLSGIPIDSGANVLTF	TGTGCCAGCAGTTTAAGCGGTATACCGATCGACTCTGGGGCCAACGTCCTGACTTTC
.	TRBD2	TRBV5-4	TRBJ2-2	CASSLPGLAGGGTGELFF	TGTGCCAGCAGCTTACCGGGACTAGCGGGGGGCGGCACCGGGGAGCTGTTTTTT
few	TRBD1	TRBV18	TRBJ2-4	CASSPTGGGHIQYF	TGTGCCAGCTCACCGACAGGGGGCGGACACATTCAGTACTTC
many	TRBD1	TRBV5-4	TRBJ1-2	CASSTGGLVGQGPDGYTF	TGTGCCAGCAGCACTGGGGGCCTAGTGGGACAGGGACCCGATGGCTACACCTTC
many	.	TRBV6-1	TRBJ1-5	CASSLDRSKGPQHF	TGTGCCAGCAGCCTCGACAGGTCGAAAGGGCCCCAGCATTTT
.	TRBD1	TRBV27	TRBJ2-3	CASSETGGLDTQYF	TGTGCCAGCAGTGAGACAGGGGGCTTAGATACGCAGTATTTT
many	.	TRBV20-1	TRBJ2-2	CSARDGGNTGELFF	TGCAGTGCTAGAGATGGGGGGAACACCGGGGAGCTGTTTTTT
few	.	TRBV29-1	TRBJ1-1	CSVDRVMNTEAFF	TGCAGCGTTGACAGGGTTATGAACACTGAAGCTTTCTTT
.	.	TRBV5-1	TRBJ2-7	CASSGGLSPRYEQYF	TGCGCCAGCAGCGGCGGACTCTCCCCGCGTTACGAGCAGTACTTC
.	TRBD1	TRBV6-5	TRBJ1-4	CASSYSFPGTGRNEKLFF	TGTGCCAGCAGTTACTCTTTCCCCGGGACAGGGCGAAATGAAAAACTGTTTTTT
few	TRBD2	TRBV7-6	TRBJ2-1	CASSSSLAGHEQFF	TGTGCCAGCAGCTCCTCACTAGCGGGACATGAGCAGTTCTTC
many	.	TRBV20-1	TRBJ1-5	CSAIVPYSNQPQHF	TGCAGTGCTATCGTGCCGTATAGCAATCAGCCCCAGCATTTT
.	TRBD2	TRBV4-2	TRBJ2-1	CASSQDVGRARNEQFF	TGTGCCAGCAGCCAAGATGTCGGGAGGGCCAGAAATGAGCAGTTCTTC
many	.	TRBV11-3	TRBJ2-2	CASGDWTGELFF	TGTGCCAGCGGGGATTGGACCGGGGAGCTGTTTTTT